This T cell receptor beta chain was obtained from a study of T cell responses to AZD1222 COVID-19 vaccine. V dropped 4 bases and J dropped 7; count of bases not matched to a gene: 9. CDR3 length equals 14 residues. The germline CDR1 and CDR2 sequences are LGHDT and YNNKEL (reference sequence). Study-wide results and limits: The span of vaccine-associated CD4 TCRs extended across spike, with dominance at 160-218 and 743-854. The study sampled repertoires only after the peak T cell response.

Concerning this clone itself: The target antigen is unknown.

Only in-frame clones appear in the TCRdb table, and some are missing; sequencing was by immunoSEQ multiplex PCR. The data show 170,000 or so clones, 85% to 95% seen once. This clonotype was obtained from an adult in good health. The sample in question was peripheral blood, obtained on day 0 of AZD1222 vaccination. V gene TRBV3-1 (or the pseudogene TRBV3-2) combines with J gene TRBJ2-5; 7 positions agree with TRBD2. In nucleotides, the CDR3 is TGTGCCAGCAGCCCGTGGTCAGGGAGGGGGACCCAGTACTTC. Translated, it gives CASSPWSGRGTQYF.